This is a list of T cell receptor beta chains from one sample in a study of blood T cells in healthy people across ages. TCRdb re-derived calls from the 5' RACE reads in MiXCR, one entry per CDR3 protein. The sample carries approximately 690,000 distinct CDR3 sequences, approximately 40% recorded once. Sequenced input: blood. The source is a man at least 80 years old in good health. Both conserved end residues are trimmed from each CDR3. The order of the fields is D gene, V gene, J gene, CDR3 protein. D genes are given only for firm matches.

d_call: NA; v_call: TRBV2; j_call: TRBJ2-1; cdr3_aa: ASSGGAYNEQF
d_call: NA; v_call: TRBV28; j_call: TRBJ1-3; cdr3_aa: ASSFLRALGNTIY
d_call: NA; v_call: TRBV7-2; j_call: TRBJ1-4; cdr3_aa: ASSPRSVGATNEKLF
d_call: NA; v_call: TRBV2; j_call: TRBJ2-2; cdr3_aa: ASSVGARTGELF
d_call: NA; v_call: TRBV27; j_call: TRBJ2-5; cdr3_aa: ASKGLRLPGNEQY
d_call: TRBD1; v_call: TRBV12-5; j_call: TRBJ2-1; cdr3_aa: ASAPGQAYNEQF
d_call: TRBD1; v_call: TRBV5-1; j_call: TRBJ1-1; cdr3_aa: ASSSTGSTEAF
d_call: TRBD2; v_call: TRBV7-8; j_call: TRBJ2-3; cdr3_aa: ASSLDLSGGADTQY
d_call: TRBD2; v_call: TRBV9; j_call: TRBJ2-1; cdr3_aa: ASSVGGGVSYNEQF
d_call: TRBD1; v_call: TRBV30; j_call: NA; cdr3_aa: AWSGTGGTQY
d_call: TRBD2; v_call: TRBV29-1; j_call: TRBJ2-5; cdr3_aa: SVFSGGAETQY
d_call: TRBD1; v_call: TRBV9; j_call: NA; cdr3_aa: ASSGGQGIYNEQY
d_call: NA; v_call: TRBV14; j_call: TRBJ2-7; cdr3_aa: ASNQVKGGEQY
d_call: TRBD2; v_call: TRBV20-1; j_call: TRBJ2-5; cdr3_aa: SVCPRGKQETQY
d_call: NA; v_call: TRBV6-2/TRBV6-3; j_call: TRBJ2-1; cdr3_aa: ASSYLGPSYNEQF
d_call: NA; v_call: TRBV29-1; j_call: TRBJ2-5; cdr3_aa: SVGLQRGNEQY
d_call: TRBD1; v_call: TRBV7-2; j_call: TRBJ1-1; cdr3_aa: ASSPLVTGGTEAF
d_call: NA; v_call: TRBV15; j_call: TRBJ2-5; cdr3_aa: ATSRPQETQY
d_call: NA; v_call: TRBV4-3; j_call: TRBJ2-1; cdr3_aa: ASSQDMGANEQF
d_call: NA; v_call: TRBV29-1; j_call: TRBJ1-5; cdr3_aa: SSPRLGNQPQH
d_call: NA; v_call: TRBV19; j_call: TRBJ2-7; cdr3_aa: ASSLGLEDSTQY
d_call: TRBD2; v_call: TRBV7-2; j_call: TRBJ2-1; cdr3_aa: ASSLDGTRNNEQF
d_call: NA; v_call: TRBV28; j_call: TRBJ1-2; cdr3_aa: ASSLIRGAGYT
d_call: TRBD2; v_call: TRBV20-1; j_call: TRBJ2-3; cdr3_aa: SARGSGGADTQY
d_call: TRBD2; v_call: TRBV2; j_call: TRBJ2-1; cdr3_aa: ASSKTGTSGITDEQF
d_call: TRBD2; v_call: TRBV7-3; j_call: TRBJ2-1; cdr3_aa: ASSPSGTSGREGRF
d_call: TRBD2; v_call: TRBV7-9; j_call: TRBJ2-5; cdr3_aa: ASSVGLAAYNEQY
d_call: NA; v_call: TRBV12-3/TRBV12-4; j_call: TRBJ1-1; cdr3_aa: ASSLGTLNTEAF
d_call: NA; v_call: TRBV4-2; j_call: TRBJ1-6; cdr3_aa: ASSQDPGVSPLH
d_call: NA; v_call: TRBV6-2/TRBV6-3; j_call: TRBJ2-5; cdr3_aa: ASSRGGGQETQY
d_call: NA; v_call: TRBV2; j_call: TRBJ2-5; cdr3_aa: ASSEVRAQETQY
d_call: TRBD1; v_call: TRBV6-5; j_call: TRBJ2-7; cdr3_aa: ASKRDRPSYEQY
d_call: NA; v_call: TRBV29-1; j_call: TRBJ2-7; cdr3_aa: SVATTGEQY
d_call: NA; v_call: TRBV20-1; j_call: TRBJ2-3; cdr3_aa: SAREGSGVANTQY